The 25 T cell receptor beta chains presented below share a single source sample, sequenced in a study of Ad26.COV2.S vaccination and SARS-CoV-2 variants. The data were produced by immunoSEQ multiplex PCR, yet TCRdb's version contains in-frame clones alone and is incomplete. The sample carries roughly 320,000 clones, about nine tenths recorded once. Regarding treatment: 15 to 20 received Ad26.COV2.S at low or high dose, single or two shots; 5 received placebo; per-sample allocation not given. After the first vaccine or placebo injection, samples were drawn on day 63. Sequencing used peripheral blood, obtained in a trial of Ad26.COV2.S vaccine versus placebo. Receptors were obtained from a person between 18 and 60 years old who received the Ad26.COV2.S COVID-19 vaccine or a placebo.

J is TRBJ1-2 and V is TRBV4-1; TRBD1 might be the D (6 bases). There are 16 residues in the CDR3. The germline V and J ends were trimmed by 0 bases and 8 bases, with 19 bases remaining between them. CDR1 is MGHRA and CDR2 is YSYEKL in the germline V gene. Here the CDR3 reads CASSQDPIQGTRGYTF. CDR3 nucleotide sequence: TGCGCCAGCAGCCAAGATCCCATACAGGGTACGCGGGGCTACACCTTC.

The rearrangement uses TRBV18 and TRBJ2-1; TRBD2 aligns across 13 bases. The CDR3 loop spans 20 amino acids. Germline V gene sequence: CDR1 KGHSH, CDR2 LQKENI. J lost 1 base, V lost 5 bases, and 14 bases had no gene match. CDR3 sequence: CASSATSGGAGFGSYNEQFF. The CDR3 coding sequence is TGTGCCAGCTCAGCCACTAGCGGGGGGGCAGGATTCGGGTCCTACAATGAGCAGTTCTTC. Variable domain in full (rest from reference TRBV18 and TRBJ2-1): NAGVMQNPRHLVRRRGQEARLRCSPMKGHSHVYWYRQLPEEGLKFMVYLQKENIIDESGMPKERFSAEFPKEGPSILRIQQVVRGDSAAYFCASSATSGGAGFGSYNEQFFGPGTRLTVL.

This sequence joins TRBV12-3 or TRBV12-4 and TRBJ2-3; D is undetermined. The V end lost 11 bases, the J end lost 6 bases, and 18 bases lay between the germline ends. This CDR3 is built from 13 residues. The CDR3 DNA sequence: TGTGCCGTTCGGCGAACCGCTTTGGATACGCAGTATTTT. Its protein is CAVRRTALDTQYF.

The V gene is TRBV7-3, the J gene TRBJ2-3; maybe TRBD2 (6 bases). Trimming stripped 3 bases from V and 0 bases from J, with 16 bases between. CDR1 and CDR2 (germline): SGHTA, FQGTGA. There are 17 residues in the CDR3. In DNA form, the CDR3 reads TGTGCCAGCAGCTTCACACCCAGCGGGCCCAGCACAGATACGCAGTATTTT. Encoded protein: CASSFTPSGPSTDTQYF.

The J gene is TRBJ2-7, the V gene TRBV5-1, with D possibly being TRBD1 (5 bases). The CDR3 is 13 residues long. Trimming pared 3 bases from V and 0 bases from J, leaving 7 bases between. Germline-derived CDR1 and CDR2 are SGHRS and YFSETQ. CDR3 sequence (DNA): TGCGCCAGCAGCTACGACAGCTCCTACGAGCAGTACTTC. Protein: CASSYDSSYEQYF.

The rearrangement joins TRBV4-1 to TRBJ2-3; TRBD2 aligns across 7 bases. V gave up 2 bases and J gave up 4 bases; unmatched junction bases: 18. CDR1 is MGHRA, CDR2 YSYEKL, per germline. This CDR3 is 19 amino acids long. The CDR3 nucleotides read TGCGCCAGCAGCCAAACCCCAGGTACTAGCGAGGGCCCCCCAGATACGCAGTATTTT. This encodes CASSQTPGTSEGPPDTQYF.

This chain connects TRBV18 to TRBJ2-7, with 9 bases aligning to TRBD1. The CDR3 totals 15 residues. Germline CDR1 KGHSH, CDR2 LQKENI. V shed 3 bases, J shed 1 base, and the junction held 4 bases outside the gene matches. The DNA for the CDR3 is TGTGCCAGCTCACCGGGGGGGACAGGGTCCTACGAGCAGTACTTC. Translation gives CASSPGGTGSYEQYF. Combining the CDR3 with reference TRBV18 and TRBJ2-7 gives the whole variable domain NAGVMQNPRHLVRRRGQEARLRCSPMKGHSHVYWYRQLPEEGLKFMVYLQKENIIDESGMPKERFSAEFPKEGPSILRIQQVVRGDSAAYFCASSPGGTGSYEQYFGPGTRLTVT.

This rearrangement joins TRBV6-5 to TRBJ1-1, with TRBD1 matching over 7 bases. Germline V lookup: CDR1 MNHEY, CDR2 SVGAGI. J was trimmed by 6 bases and V by 5 bases; bases with no gene match: 12. This CDR3 contains 15 residues. DNA of the CDR3: TGTGCCAGCAGTATCCAGAGGGGGCTAGGGTCTGAAGCTTTCTTT. Translated, it gives CASSIQRGLGSEAFF.

The rearrangement joins TRBV7-9 to TRBJ1-4; the D is unclear. V was clipped by 1 base and J by 8 bases, with 8 bases between them. The germline V gene encodes CDR1 SEHNR and CDR2 FQNEAQ (reference sequence). The CDR3 runs 13 residues. Here the CDR3 reads CASSLDLAEKLFF. CDR3 DNA sequence: TGTGCCAGCAGCTTAGACTTAGCGGAAAAACTGTTTTTT.

There are a few counts of this clone. This chain links TRBV7-9 with TRBJ1-1; D remains unclear. The germline gives CDR1 SEHNR, CDR2 FQNEAQ (reference sequence). CDR3 length: 13 amino acids. Trimming shortened V by 7 bases and J by 0 bases, and 9 bases separated the two germline ends. DNA of the CDR3: TGTGCCAGCACTGAGGTAATGAACACTGAAGCTTTCTTT. Protein: CASTEVMNTEAFF.

The genes are TRBV9 and TRBJ2-1; TRBD1 agrees at 9 bases. V lost 3 bases to trimming and J lost 2 bases; unmatched junction nucleotides: 9. Germline V gene lookup returns CDR1 SGDLS and CDR2 YYNGEE. The CDR3 runs to 17 residues. The CDR3 is CASSGGLRDRAYNEQFF. The CDR3 DNA reads as TGTGCCAGCAGCGGAGGGCTCCGGGACAGGGCCTACAATGAGCAGTTCTTC.

The chain uses TRBV6-5 and TRBJ2-2; D is possibly TRBD2 (5 bases). Germline lookup yields CDR1 MNHEY and CDR2 SVGAGI. Trimming removed 6 bases at V and 6 bases at J, with 11 bases between. The CDR3 totals 13 residues. As DNA, the CDR3 is TGTGCCAGCAGGGACTCCGCCCCCGGGGAGCTGTTTTTT. This encodes CASRDSAPGELFF.

The rearrangement uses TRBV7-9 and TRBJ2-7; D is ambiguous. The CDR3 is 15 residues long. Germline values: CDR1 SEHNR, CDR2 FQNEAQ (reference sequence). The V end was cut by 1 base, the J end by 4 bases, with 14 bases between. The CDR3 DNA follows: TGTGCCAGCAGCTTAGGTTGGGGTGGATATTACGAGCAGTACTTC. This gives the protein CASSLGWGGYYEQYF.

The rearrangement links TRBV7-9 to TRBJ2-7; TRBD1 aligns across 9 bases. This CDR3 has 15 amino acids. Germline CDR1 and CDR2: SEHNR and FQNEAQ (reference sequence). J lost 5 bases, V lost 4 bases, and 9 bases had no gene match. The CDR3 spells CASSSGTGYRHEQYF. The CDR3 DNA reads TGTGCCAGCAGCTCTGGGACAGGGTATAGACACGAGCAGTACTTC.

The chain couples TRBV30 to TRBJ2-2; D might be TRBD2 (5 bases). With 2 bases removed from V and 1 base from J, the gap between germline ends came to 11 bases. CDR1 GTSNPN and CDR2 SVGIG come from the germline V gene (reference sequence). The CDR3 has 15 amino acids. The CDR3 protein is CAWSIGRVNTGELFF. CDR3 nucleotides: TGTGCCTGGAGTATAGGGCGGGTGAACACCGGGGAGCTGTTTTTT.

The chain joins TRBV11-2 to TRBJ2-5; 14 positions agree with TRBD2. This CDR3 has 15 amino acids. The trim removed 4 bases at V and 6 bases at J, leaving 4 bases unmatched. Germline V gives CDR1 SGHAT, CDR2 FQNNGV. The CDR3 coding sequence is TGTGCCAGCAGCTCTGGGACTAGCGGGGGCAAGACCCAGTACTTC. This translates into CASSSGTSGGKTQYF.

The CDR3 reads CASSLDRVGVYGYTF. DNA for the CDR3: TGTGCCAGCAGCCTTGACAGGGTAGGGGTCTATGGCTACACCTTC. The V gene is TRBV12-1, the J gene TRBJ1-2; the table's D call, TRBD1, has no DNA check behind it. TRBV12-1 is classified as a pseudogene. The CDR3 is 15 amino acids.

This chain uses TRBV27 with TRBJ1-1; D might be TRBD1 (6 bases). In germline, CDR1 is MNHEY, CDR2 SMNVEV (reference sequence). The CDR3 length is 14 residues. V lost 5 bases and J lost 6, with 16 bases in between. The CDR3 region is CASSARRGGAEAFF. CDR3 coding DNA: TGTGCCAGCAGTGCCCGGCGGGGGGGCGCTGAAGCTTTCTTT.

V usage is TRBV7-2 and J usage is TRBJ1-2; D not certain. The CDR3 contains 16 residues. The V and J ends lost 3 bases and 4 bases respectively, with 18 bases between them. The germline gives CDR1 SGHTA, CDR2 FQGNSA. Written as DNA, the CDR3 is TGTGCCAGCAGCTTGAGGGTAGCAGAACCGTTCTATGGCTACACCTTC. Translating it yields CASSLRVAEPFYGYTF.

V and J are TRBV27 and TRBJ2-7; tentative D call: TRBD1 (6 bases). The length of the CDR3 is 13 residues. The V end lost 7 bases, the J end lost 3 bases, and 13 bases lay between the germline ends. Germline assignment: CDR1 MNHEY and CDR2 SMNVEV (reference sequence). The CDR3 coding sequence is TGTGCCAGCACCACGACAGGAGGCTACGAGCAGTACTTC. It codes for CASTTTGGYEQYF.

The V gene is TRBV4-3, the J gene TRBJ2-4; 8 positions agree with TRBD1. The V segment lost 3 bases and the J segment 8 bases; nucleotides outside the gene matches: 6. CDR1 is LGHNA and CDR2 is YSLEER in the germline V gene. The CDR3 extends over 14 amino acids. The CDR3 DNA follows: TGCGCCAGCAGCCACCCGGACAGGGATGACATTCAGTACTTC. This translates into CASSHPDRDDIQYF.

The rearrangement joins TRBV9 to TRBJ1-2, with a possible D match to TRBD1 (5 bases). There are 14 residues in the CDR3. Trimming shortened V by 4 bases and J by 7 bases, and 17 bases separated the two germline ends. CDR1 is SGDLS and CDR2 is YYNGEE in the germline V gene. CDR3 in DNA: TGTGCCAGCAGCCTCGCAGTGGGGGGGGTTGGCTACACCTTC. Amino acids: CASSLAVGGVGYTF.

CDR3 bases: TGTGCCAGCAGTCAAAGGAGCAATCAGCCCCAGCATTTT. Protein sequence: CASSQRSNQPQHF. This sequence joins TRBV2 and TRBJ1-5; no clear D. This CDR3 has 13 residues. Germline V lookup: CDR1 SNHLY, CDR2 FYNNEI. V was pared by 5 bases and J by 1 base, with 6 bases between.

V is TRBV5-1 and J is TRBJ1-1; maybe TRBD1 (6 bases). The CDR3 contains 15 residues. Germline lookup yields CDR1 SGHRS and CDR2 YFSETQ. Trimming cost V 0 bases and J 1 base, with 10 bases left between them. CDR3: CASSLEGHRNTEAFF. The CDR3 nucleotides are TGCGCCAGCAGCTTGGAGGGACACAGGAACACTGAAGCTTTCTTT.

V usage is TRBV2 and J usage is TRBJ1-5; D not resolved. From germline, CDR1 is SNHLY and CDR2 FYNNEI. V was pared by 0 bases and J by 9 bases, with 9 bases between. There are 13 residues in the CDR3. CDR3 in amino acids: CASSEAPGSPQHF. Here the CDR3 DNA reads TGTGCCAGCAGTGAAGCGCCGGGCTCGCCCCAGCATTTT.